Sequencing of this T cell receptor beta chain was carried out in a study of T cell responses to AZD1222 COVID-19 vaccine. The germline V and J ends were trimmed by 0 bases and 1 base, with 18 bases remaining between them. CDR1 and CDR2 from the germline V gene are MGHRA and YSYEKL. The CDR3 runs to 18 residues. TCRdb keeps only in-frame clones here, not all; method: immunoSEQ multiplex PCR. This sample has tens of thousands of clones, with 76% found just once. The sequences come from peripheral blood, collected on day 0 of AZD1222 vaccination. The V and J genes are TRBV4-1 and TRBJ1-1; no firm D call. This sequence originates from an adult in good health. The chain's CDR3 is CASSQDPNTNTPNTEAFF. The CDR3 nucleotides read TGCGCCAGCAGCCAAGACCCCAACACCAACACCCCGAACACTGAAGCTTTCTTT.